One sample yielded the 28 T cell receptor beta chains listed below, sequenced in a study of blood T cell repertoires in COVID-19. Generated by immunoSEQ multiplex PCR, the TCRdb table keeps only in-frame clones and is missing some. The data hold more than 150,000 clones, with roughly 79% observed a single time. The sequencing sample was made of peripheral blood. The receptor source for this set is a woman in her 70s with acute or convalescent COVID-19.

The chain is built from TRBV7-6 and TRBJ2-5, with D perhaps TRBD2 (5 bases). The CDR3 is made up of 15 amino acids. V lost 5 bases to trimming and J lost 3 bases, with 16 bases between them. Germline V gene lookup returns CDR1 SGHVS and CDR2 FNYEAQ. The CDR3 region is CASSRNPGEEETQYF. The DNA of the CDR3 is TGTGCCAGCAGCCGAAACCCCGGGGAAGAAGAGACCCAGTACTTC.

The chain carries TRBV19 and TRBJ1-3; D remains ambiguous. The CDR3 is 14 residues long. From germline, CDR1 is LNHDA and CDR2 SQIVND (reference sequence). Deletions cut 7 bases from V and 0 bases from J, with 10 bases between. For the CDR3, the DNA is TGTGCCAGTACCTCAGCGAGCTCTGGAAACACCATATATTTT. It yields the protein CASTSASSGNTIYF.

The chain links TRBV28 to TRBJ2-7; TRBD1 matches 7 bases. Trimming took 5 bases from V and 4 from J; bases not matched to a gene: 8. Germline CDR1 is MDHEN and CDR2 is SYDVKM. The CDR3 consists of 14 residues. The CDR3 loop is CASSVTGTAYEQYF. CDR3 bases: TGTGCCAGCAGTGTAACCGGGACAGCATACGAGCAGTACTTC.

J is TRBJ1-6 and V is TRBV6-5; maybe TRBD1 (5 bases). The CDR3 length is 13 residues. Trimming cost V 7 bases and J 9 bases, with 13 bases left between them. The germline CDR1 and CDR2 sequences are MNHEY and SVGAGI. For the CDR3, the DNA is TGTGCCAGCATCCGGCAGGGTTCTTCACCCCTCCACTTT. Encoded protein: CASIRQGSSPLHF.

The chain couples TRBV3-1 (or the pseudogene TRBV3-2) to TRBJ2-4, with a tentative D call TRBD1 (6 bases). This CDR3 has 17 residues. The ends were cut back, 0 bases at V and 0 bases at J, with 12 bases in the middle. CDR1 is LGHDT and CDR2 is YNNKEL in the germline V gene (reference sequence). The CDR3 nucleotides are TGTGCCAGCAGCCAAGAGGACAGAGGGCTAGCCAAAAACATTCAGTACTTC. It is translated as CASSQEDRGLAKNIQYF.

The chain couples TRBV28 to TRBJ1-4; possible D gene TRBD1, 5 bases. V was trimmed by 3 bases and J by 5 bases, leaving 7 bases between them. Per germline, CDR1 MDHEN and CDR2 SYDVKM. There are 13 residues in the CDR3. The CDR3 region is CASSFSGNEKLFF. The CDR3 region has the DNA TGTGCCAGCAGTTTCTCAGGGAATGAAAAACTGTTTTTT.

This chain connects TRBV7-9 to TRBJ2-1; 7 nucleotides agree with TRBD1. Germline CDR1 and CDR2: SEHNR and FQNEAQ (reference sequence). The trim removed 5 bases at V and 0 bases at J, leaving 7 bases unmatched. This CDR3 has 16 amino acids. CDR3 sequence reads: CASSPTGPSSYNEQFF. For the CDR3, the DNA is TGTGCCAGCAGCCCGACAGGGCCGAGCTCCTACAATGAGCAGTTCTTC.

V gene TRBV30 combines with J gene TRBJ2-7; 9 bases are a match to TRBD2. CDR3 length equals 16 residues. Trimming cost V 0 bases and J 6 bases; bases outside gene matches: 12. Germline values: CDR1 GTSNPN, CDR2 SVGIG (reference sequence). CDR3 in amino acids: CAWSVLSPREGFEQYF. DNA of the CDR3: TGTGCCTGGAGTGTACTATCGCCGCGGGAGGGATTCGAGCAGTACTTC.

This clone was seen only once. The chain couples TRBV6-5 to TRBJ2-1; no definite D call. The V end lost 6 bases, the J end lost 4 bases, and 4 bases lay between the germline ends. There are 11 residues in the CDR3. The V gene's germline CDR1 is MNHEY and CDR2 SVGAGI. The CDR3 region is CASRLYNEQFF. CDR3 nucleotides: TGTGCCAGCAGATTATACAATGAGCAGTTCTTC.

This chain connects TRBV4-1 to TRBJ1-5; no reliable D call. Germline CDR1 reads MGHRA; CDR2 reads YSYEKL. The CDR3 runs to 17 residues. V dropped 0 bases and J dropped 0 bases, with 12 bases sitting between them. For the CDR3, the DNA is TGCGCCAGCAGCCAAGATGGGAGCATCAATAGCAATCAGCCCCAGCATTTT. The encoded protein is CASSQDGSINSNQPQHF.

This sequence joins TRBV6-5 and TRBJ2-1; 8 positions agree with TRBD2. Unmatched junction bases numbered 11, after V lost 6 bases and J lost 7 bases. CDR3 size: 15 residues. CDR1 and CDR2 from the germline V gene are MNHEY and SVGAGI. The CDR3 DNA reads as TGTGCCAGCAGCCTCGATGGGCGGGAGGATAATGAGCAGTTCTTC. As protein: CASSLDGREDNEQFF.

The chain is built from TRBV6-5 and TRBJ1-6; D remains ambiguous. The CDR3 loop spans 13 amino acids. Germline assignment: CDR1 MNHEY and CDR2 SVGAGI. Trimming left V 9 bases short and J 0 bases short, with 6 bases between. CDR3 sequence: CASVSSYNSPLHF. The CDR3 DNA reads TGTGCCAGTGTCAGCTCCTATAATTCACCCCTCCACTTT.

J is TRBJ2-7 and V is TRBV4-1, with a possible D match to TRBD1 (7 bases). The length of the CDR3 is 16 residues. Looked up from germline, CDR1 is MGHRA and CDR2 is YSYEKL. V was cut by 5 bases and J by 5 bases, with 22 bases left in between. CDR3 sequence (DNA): TGCGCCAGCAGCGCGCTAGGGGGGACAGTCTTTGACGAGCAGTACTTC. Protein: CASSALGGTVFDEQYF.

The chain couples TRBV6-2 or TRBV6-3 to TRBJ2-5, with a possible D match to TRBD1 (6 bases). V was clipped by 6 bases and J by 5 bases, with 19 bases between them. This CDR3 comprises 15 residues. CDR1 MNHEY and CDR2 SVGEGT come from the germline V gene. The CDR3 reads CASSLRTGQRETQYF. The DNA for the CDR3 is TGTGCCAGCAGCCTCCGGACTGGACAGAGGGAGACCCAGTACTTC.

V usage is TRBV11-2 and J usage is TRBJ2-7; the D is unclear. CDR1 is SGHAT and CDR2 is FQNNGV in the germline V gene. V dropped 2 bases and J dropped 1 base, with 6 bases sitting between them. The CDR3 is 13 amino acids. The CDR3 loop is CASSLSLSYEQYF. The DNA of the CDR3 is TGTGCCAGCAGCTTATCCCTTTCCTACGAGCAGTACTTC.

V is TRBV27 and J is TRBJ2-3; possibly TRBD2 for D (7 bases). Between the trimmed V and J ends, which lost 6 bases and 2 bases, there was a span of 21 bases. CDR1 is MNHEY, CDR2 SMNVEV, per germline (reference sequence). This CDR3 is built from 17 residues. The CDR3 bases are TGTGCCAGCAGGGTAGTAAGTTCGGGGGGCTACACAGATACGCAGTATTTT. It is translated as CASRVVSSGGYTDTQYF.

The CDR3 here is CASSEMKQVNYGYTF. Written as DNA, the CDR3 is TGTGCCAGCAGTGAAATGAAGCAAGTTAACTATGGCTACACCTTC. The chain links TRBV6-1 to TRBJ1-2, with D hard to call. Trimming took 2 bases from V and 1 from J, leaving 11 bases between them. CDR3 size: 15 residues. CDR1 and CDR2 from the germline V gene are MNHNS and SASEGT.

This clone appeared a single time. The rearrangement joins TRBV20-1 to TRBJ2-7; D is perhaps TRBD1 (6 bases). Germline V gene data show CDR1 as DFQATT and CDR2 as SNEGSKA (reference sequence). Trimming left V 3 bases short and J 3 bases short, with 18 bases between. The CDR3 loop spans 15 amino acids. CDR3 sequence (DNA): TGCAGTGCTAGTGTAGGGGGAAATAATGGCTACGAGCAGTACTTC. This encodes CSASVGGNNGYEQYF.

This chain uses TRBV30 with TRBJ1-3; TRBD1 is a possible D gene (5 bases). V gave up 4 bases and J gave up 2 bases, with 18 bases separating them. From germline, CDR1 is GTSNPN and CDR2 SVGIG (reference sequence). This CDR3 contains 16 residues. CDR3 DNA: TGTGCCTGGAACCCGGCCAGGCAGGGCGCTGGAAACACCATATATTTT. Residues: CAWNPARQGAGNTIYF.

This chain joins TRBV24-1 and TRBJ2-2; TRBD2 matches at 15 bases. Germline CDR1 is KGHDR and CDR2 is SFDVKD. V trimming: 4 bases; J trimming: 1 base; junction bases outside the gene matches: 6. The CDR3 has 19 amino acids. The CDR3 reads CATSERGTSGRLNTGELFF. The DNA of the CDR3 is TGTGCCACCAGTGAGCGAGGGACTAGCGGGAGGTTGAACACCGGGGAGCTGTTTTTT.

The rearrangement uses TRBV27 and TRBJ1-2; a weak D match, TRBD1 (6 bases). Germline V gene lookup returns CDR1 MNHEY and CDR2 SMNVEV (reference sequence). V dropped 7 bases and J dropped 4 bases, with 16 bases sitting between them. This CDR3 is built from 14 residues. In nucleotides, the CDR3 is TGTGCCAGCATGGCGGGGGCGCGCGGCTATGGCTACACCTTC. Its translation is CASMAGARGYGYTF.

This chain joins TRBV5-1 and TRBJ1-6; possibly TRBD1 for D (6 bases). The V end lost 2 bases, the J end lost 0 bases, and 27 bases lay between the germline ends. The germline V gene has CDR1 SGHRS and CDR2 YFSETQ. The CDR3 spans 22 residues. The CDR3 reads CASSFRPRDTFDLSSYNSPLHF. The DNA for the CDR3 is TGCGCCAGCAGCTTTCGCCCCCGGGACACATTCGACCTGAGCTCCTATAATTCACCCCTCCACTTT. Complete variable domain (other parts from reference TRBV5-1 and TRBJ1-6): KAGVTQTPRYLIKTRGQQVTLSCSPISGHRSVSWYQQTPGQGLQFLFEYFSETQRNKGNFPGRFSGRQFSNSRSEMNVSTLELGDSALYLCASSFRPRDTFDLSSYNSPLHFGNGTRLTVT.

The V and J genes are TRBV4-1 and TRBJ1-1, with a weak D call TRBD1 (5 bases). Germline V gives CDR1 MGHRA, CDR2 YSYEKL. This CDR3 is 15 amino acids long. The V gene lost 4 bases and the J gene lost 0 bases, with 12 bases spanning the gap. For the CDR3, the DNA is TGCGCCAGCAGCCCAGAAAGGGGAATGAACACTGAAGCTTTCTTT. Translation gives CASSPERGMNTEAFF.

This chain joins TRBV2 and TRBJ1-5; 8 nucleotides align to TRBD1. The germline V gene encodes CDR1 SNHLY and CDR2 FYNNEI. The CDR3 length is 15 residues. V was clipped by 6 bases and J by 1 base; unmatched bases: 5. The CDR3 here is CASSQGARSNQPQHF. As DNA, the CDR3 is TGTGCCAGCAGCCAGGGGGCCAGGAGCAATCAGCCCCAGCATTTT.

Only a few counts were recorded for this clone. CDR3 amino acids: CASSQGTGYGYTF. The CDR3 DNA reads as TGTGCCAGCAGCCAGGGGACAGGCTATGGCTACACCTTC. The chain combines TRBV7-9 with TRBJ1-2, with 8 bases fitting TRBD1. The germline V gene has CDR1 SEHNR and CDR2 FQNEAQ (reference sequence). Losses at the gene ends were 5 bases for V and 4 bases for J; bases not matched to a gene: 3. The CDR3 has 13 amino acids.

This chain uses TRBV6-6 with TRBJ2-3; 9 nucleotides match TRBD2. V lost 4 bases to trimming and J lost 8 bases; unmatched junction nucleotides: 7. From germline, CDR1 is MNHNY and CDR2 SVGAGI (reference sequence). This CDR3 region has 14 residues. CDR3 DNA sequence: TGTGCCAGCAGTTCGGATAGCGGGAGTAGTACGCAGTATTTT. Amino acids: CASSSDSGSSTQYF.

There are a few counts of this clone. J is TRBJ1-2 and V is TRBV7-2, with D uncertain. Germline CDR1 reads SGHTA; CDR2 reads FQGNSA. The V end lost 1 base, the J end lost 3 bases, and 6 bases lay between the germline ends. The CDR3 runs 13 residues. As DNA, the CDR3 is TGTGCCAGCAGCTTAGGGGCAGACTATGGCTACACCTTC. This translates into CASSLGADYGYTF.

Here the CDR3 reads CASSIVTDSDTQYF. CDR3 bases: TGTGCCAGTAGTATAGTTACCGACTCAGATACGCAGTATTTT. The genes are TRBV19 and TRBJ2-3; D gene unclear. In germline, CDR1 is LNHDA, CDR2 SQIVND (reference sequence). This CDR3 has 14 amino acids. V was trimmed by 1 base and J by 4 bases, leaving 9 bases between them.